The 25 T cell receptor beta chains listed next were all sequenced from one sample in a study of cytomegalovirus exposure and HLA in healthy donors. The PCR ran on 60 Vbeta and 13 Jbeta primers. Sequencing was performed with immunoSEQ multiplex PCR; in TCRdb, only in-frame clones are kept and a portion is missing. The sample includes about 210,000 clones, over 75% seen only once; the top ten take around 9.6%. The sequencing sample was made of PBMCs. These receptors were taken from a woman aged 45-60 years in good health and CMV-seropositive.

The gene calls are TRBV13 and TRBJ2-7; D possibly corresponds to TRBD2 (7 bases). Germline values: CDR1 PRHDT, CDR2 FYEKMQ (reference sequence). This CDR3 region has 15 residues. Trimming removed 5 bases at V and 6 bases at J, with 20 bases between. Here the CDR3 DNA reads TGTGCCAGCAGCCAAACAGGGACTGGGAGGGGCGAGCAGTACTTC. It is translated as CASSQTGTGRGEQYF. Together with reference TRBV13 and TRBJ2-7, the CDR3 gives the full variable domain: AAGVIQSPRHLIKEKRETATLKCYPIPRHDTVYWYQQGPGQDPQFLISFYEKMQSDKGSIPDRFSAQQFSDYHSELNMSSLELGDSALYFCASSQTGTGRGEQYFGPGTRLTVT.

This rearrangement joins TRBV28 to TRBJ1-5; 8 bases fit TRBD1. The CDR3 loop spans 17 amino acids. Germline CDR1 is MDHEN and CDR2 is SYDVKM. The V segment lost 6 bases and the J segment 1 base; nucleotides outside the gene matches: 11. CDR3 DNA sequence: TGTGCCAGCAGGGGTGATCAGGGGGCGCGGAGCAATCAGCCCCAGCATTTT. This translates into CASRGDQGARSNQPQHF. The full variable domain, with the rest looked up from reference TRBV28 and TRBJ1-5, is DVKVTQSSRYLVKRTGEKVFLECVQDMDHENMFWYRQDPGLGLRLIYFSYDVKMKEKGDIPEGYSVSREKKERFSLILESASTNQTSMYLCASRGDQGARSNQPQHFGDGTRLSIL.

In DNA, the CDR3 is TGTGCCAGCAGTTTCCAAAATCAGCCCCAGCATTTT. Translation gives CASSFQNQPQHF. The chain joins TRBV27 to TRBJ1-5; D is ambiguous. V lost 3 bases to trimming and J lost 4 bases, with 4 bases between them. CDR1 is MNHEY, CDR2 SMNVEV, per germline (reference sequence). The CDR3 extends over 12 amino acids.

J is TRBJ1-4 and V is TRBV6-1, with D perhaps matching TRBD1 (5 bases). Trimming stripped 1 base from V and 4 bases from J, with 13 bases between. Per the germline V gene, CDR1 is MNHNS and CDR2 is SASEGT. This CDR3 region has 16 residues. The CDR3 protein is CASSEGAGQLNEKLFF. The CDR3 bases are TGTGCCAGCAGTGAAGGTGCAGGGCAGCTTAATGAAAAACTGTTTTTT.

The chain has TRBV5-4 and TRBJ2-1, with 10 bases matching TRBD1. With V trimmed by 4 bases and J by 4 bases, 8 bases remained unmatched. The CDR3 spans 16 residues. CDR1 SGHNT and CDR2 YYREEE come from the germline V gene (reference sequence). This CDR3 reads CASSHRDRGMYNEQFF. CDR3 DNA: TGTGCCAGCAGCCACCGGGACAGGGGTATGTACAATGAGCAGTTCTTC.

This clone has just a few counts. The CDR3, as DNA: TGTGCCTGGAGTGTGGGACAGGGGATCTATGGCTACACCTTC. Translated: CAWSVGQGIYGYTF. V usage is TRBV30 and J usage is TRBJ1-2, with 10 bases matching TRBD1. The V gene's germline CDR1 is GTSNPN and CDR2 SVGIG (reference sequence). The CDR3 contains 14 residues. The V gene end was trimmed by 0 bases and the J gene end by 4 bases; junction bases not matched to a gene: 2.

This clone is a singleton in its sample. V usage is TRBV4-2 and J usage is TRBJ2-1; possible D gene TRBD1, 6 bases. The CDR3 contains 16 residues. V was trimmed by 0 bases and J by 12 bases, leaving 21 bases between them. Per germline, CDR1 LGHNA and CDR2 YNFKEQ. The DNA of the CDR3 is TGTGCCAGCAGCCAAGAACCCGCCGGGACACAATTGGGGCAGTTCTTC. Protein product: CASSQEPAGTQLGQFF.

This chain uses TRBV7-8 with TRBJ2-2; tentatively, D is TRBD2 (7 bases). In germline, CDR1 is SGHVS, CDR2 FQNEAQ. The V and J ends lost 2 bases and 3 bases respectively, with 19 bases between them. The CDR3 runs to 18 residues. The CDR3 loop reads CASSLPPGGRVHTGELFF. The CDR3 DNA follows: TGTGCCAGCAGCTTACCCCCCGGGGGGCGGGTCCACACCGGGGAGCTGTTTTTT. Combining the CDR3 with reference TRBV7-8 and TRBJ2-2 gives the whole variable domain GAGVSQSPRYKVAKRGQDVALRCDPISGHVSLFWYQQALGQGPEFLTYFQNEAQLDKSGLPSDRFFAERPEGSVSTLKIQRTQQEDSAVYLCASSLPPGGRVHTGELFFGEGSRLTVL.

V gene TRBV11-2 combines with J gene TRBJ2-3, with 7 bases lining up with TRBD2. This CDR3 has 15 residues. Trimming took 5 bases from V and 1 from J; bases not matched to a gene: 6. CDR1 is SGHAT, CDR2 FQNNGV, per germline. The CDR3 DNA reads TGTGCCAGCAGCCCCAACCGGGGGGGCACAGATACGCAGTATTTT. It is translated as CASSPNRGGTDTQYF.

V usage is TRBV6-1 and J usage is TRBJ1-3, with a tentative D call TRBD1 (5 bases). This CDR3 contains 16 residues. V dropped 2 bases and J dropped 0 bases, with 11 bases sitting between them. Germline V CDR1 and CDR2: MNHNS, SASEGT. Written as DNA, the CDR3 is TGTGCCAGCAGTGAACCCTGGACAACCTCTGGAAACACCATATATTTT. Protein: CASSEPWTTSGNTIYF.

The V gene is TRBV5-4, the J gene TRBJ1-2; 7 bases align to TRBD1. The CDR3 totals 14 residues. Germline lookup yields CDR1 SGHNT and CDR2 YYREEE (reference sequence). Trimming at V came to 4 bases and at J to 14 bases, leaving 17 bases not matched to a gene. Here the CDR3 reads CASSPFNTDRVPTF. In DNA, the CDR3 is TGTGCCAGCAGCCCGTTCAATACTGACAGGGTGCCAACCTTC. Drawing the rest from reference TRBV5-4 and TRBJ1-2, the complete variable domain is ETGVTQSPTHLIKTRGQQVTLRCSSQSGHNTVSWYQQALGQGPQFIFQYYREEENGRGNFPPRFSGLQFPNYSSELNVNALELDDSALYLCASSPFNTDRVPTFGSGTRLTVV.

This clone came up a few times. The V gene is TRBV6-4, the J gene TRBJ2-1; no definite D call. The CDR3 sequence is 12 residues long. Trimming took off 3 bases at V and 6 bases at J, with 6 bases between the two ends. CDR1 is MRHNA, CDR2 SNTAGT, per germline. The CDR3 sequence is CASSDNFNEQFF. In DNA form, the CDR3 reads TGTGCCAGCAGTGATAACTTCAATGAGCAGTTCTTC.

This chain connects TRBV27 to TRBJ2-2; D is undetermined. The CDR3 covers 14 residues. V was shortened by 6 bases and J by 1 base, with 9 bases between the two germline ends. The germline CDR1 and CDR2 sequences are MNHEY and SMNVEV (reference sequence). This chain's CDR3 is CASSATENTGELFF. The CDR3 region has the DNA TGTGCCAGCAGCGCCACAGAGAACACCGGGGAGCTGTTTTTT.

V and J are TRBV4-2 and TRBJ2-7; 11 nucleotides agree with TRBD1. CDR3 length: 14 amino acids. CDR1 and CDR2 (germline): LGHNA, YNFKEQ. V lost 3 bases, J lost 6 bases, and 4 bases stayed unmatched. Here the CDR3 reads CASSQGQGVGEQYF. CDR3 bases: TGTGCCAGCAGCCAGGGACAGGGGGTCGGCGAGCAGTACTTC.

This chain joins TRBV27 and TRBJ2-7, with TRBD1 matching over 8 bases. The CDR3 runs to 15 residues. Losses at the gene ends were 2 bases for V and 2 bases for J; bases not matched to a gene: 5. CDR1 MNHEY and CDR2 SMNVEV come from the germline V gene (reference sequence). For the CDR3, the DNA is TGTGCCAGCAGTTTAACAGGGGGTTCTCCCTACGAGCAGTACTTC. Protein: CASSLTGGSPYEQYF.

The chain joins TRBV4-2 to TRBJ2-6; the D is unclear. This CDR3 region has 16 residues. V was clipped by 1 base and J by 1 base, with 8 bases between them. Per germline, CDR1 LGHNA and CDR2 YNFKEQ. Here the CDR3 DNA reads TGTGCCAGCAGCCAAGCCCACAGTTCTGGGGCCAACGTCCTGACTTTC. Translating gives CASSQAHSSGANVLTF.

Written as DNA, the CDR3 is TGTGCCATCAGCAGGGAAGGTTACGAGCAGTACTTC. This translates into CAISREGYEQYF. The V call is TRBV10-3, the J call TRBJ2-5; maybe TRBD1 (5 bases). The J call could be wrong; TRBJ2-7 is a better fit for the DNA end. Germline assignment: CDR1 ENHRY and CDR2 SYGVKD. There are 12 residues in the CDR3.

This clone was detected once. The chain uses TRBV19 and TRBJ1-4; D perhaps matches TRBD1 (6 bases). The CDR3 covers 14 residues. Per germline, CDR1 LNHDA and CDR2 SQIVND (reference sequence). The V end lost 5 bases, the J end lost 5 bases, and 12 bases lay between the germline ends. The CDR3, as DNA: TGTGCCAGTAGTGCGGACAGCGAGAATGAAAAACTGTTTTTT. The encoded protein is CASSADSENEKLFF.

This clone was observed a few times. In nucleotides, the CDR3 is TGTGCCAGCAGCGTCGGGACAGGAATAAATCAGCCCCAGCATTTT. Translated: CASSVGTGINQPQHF. This chain joins TRBV5-6 and TRBJ1-5, with 8 bases lining up with TRBD1. The CDR3 extends over 15 amino acids. Germline CDR1 reads SGHDT; CDR2 reads YYEEEE. The V gene end was trimmed by 4 bases and the J gene end by 4 bases; junction bases not matched to a gene: 7.

The V gene is TRBV5-1, the J gene TRBJ2-1; 11 nucleotides match TRBD2. Germline loops: CDR1 SGHRS, CDR2 YFSETQ. The CDR3 has 15 amino acids. The V segment lost 5 bases and the J segment 8 bases; nucleotides outside the gene matches: 9. CDR3 region: CASSFSGGALDEQFF. CDR3 DNA sequence: TGCGCCAGCAGTTTTAGCGGGGGGGCGTTAGATGAGCAGTTCTTC.

V usage is TRBV11-2 and J usage is TRBJ1-5, with 8 positions matching TRBD1. From germline, CDR1 is SGHAT and CDR2 FQNNGV. With 0 bases clipped from V and 4 bases from J, the junction kept 8 bases outside the gene matches. The CDR3 consists of 17 residues. CDR3 loop: CASSLEPATGDNQPQHF. The CDR3 DNA sequence: TGTGCCAGCAGCTTAGAGCCGGCGACAGGGGATAATCAGCCCCAGCATTTT.

The chain joins TRBV30 to TRBJ1-2, with D unresolved. The germline V and J ends were trimmed by 3 bases and 5 bases, with 19 bases remaining between them. CDR3 length equals 15 residues. Germline loops: CDR1 GTSNPN, CDR2 SVGIG (reference sequence). The CDR3: CAWSHLERAEYGYTF. In DNA, the CDR3 is TGTGCCTGGAGCCACTTAGAGAGGGCAGAGTATGGCTACACCTTC.

This clone was detected only once. This chain connects TRBV7-8 to TRBJ2-2; D is possibly TRBD2 (5 bases). The length of the CDR3 is 14 residues. CDR1 and CDR2 (germline): SGHVS, FQNEAQ. The V and J ends lost 5 bases and 6 bases respectively, with 13 bases between them. This CDR3 is CASSHGRGSGELFF. The CDR3 region has the DNA TGTGCCAGCAGCCACGGCCGGGGTTCCGGGGAGCTGTTTTTT. The entire variable domain, with the rest obtained from reference TRBV7-8 and TRBJ2-2, is as follows: GAGVSQSPRYKVAKRGQDVALRCDPISGHVSLFWYQQALGQGPEFLTYFQNEAQLDKSGLPSDRFFAERPEGSVSTLKIQRTQQEDSAVYLCASSHGRGSGELFFGEGSRLTVL.

This chain links TRBV27 with TRBJ1-1, with D unclear. Germline values: CDR1 MNHEY, CDR2 SMNVEV (reference sequence). The CDR3 loop spans 14 amino acids. Trimming cost V 6 bases and J 0 bases, with 11 bases left between them. The CDR3 DNA follows: TGTGCCAGCAGCGCCCCTGGGCTGAACACTGAAGCTTTCTTT. It is translated as CASSAPGLNTEAFF.

The gene calls are TRBV19 and TRBJ1-2; D is ambiguous. CDR1 and CDR2 from the germline V gene are LNHDA and SQIVND (reference sequence). Trimming removed 3 bases at V and 6 bases at J, with 11 bases between. This CDR3 spans 13 amino acids. The DNA for the CDR3 is TGTGCCAGTAGTATTAGTGGGGAGAATGGCTACACCTTC. Its translation: CASSISGENGYTF. Complete variable domain (other parts from reference TRBV19 and TRBJ1-2): DGGITQSPKYLFRKEGQNVTLSCEQNLNHDAMYWYRQDPGQGLRLIYYSQIVNDFQKGDIAEGYSVSREKKESFPLTVTSAQKNPTAFYLCASSISGENGYTFGSGTRLTVV.